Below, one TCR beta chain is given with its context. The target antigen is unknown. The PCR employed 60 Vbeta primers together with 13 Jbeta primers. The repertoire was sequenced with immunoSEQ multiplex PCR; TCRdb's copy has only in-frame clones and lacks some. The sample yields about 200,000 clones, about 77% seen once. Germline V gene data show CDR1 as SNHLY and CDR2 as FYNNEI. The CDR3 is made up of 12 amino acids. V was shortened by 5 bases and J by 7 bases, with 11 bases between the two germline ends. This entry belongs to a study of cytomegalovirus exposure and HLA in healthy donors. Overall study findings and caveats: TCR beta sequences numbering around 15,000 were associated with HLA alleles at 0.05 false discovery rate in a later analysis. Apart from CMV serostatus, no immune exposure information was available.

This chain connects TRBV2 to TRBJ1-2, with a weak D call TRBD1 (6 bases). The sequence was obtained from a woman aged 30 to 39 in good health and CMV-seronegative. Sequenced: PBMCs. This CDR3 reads CASSTGWSGYTF. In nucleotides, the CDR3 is TGTGCCAGCAGTACAGGGTGGAGTGGCTACACCTTC.